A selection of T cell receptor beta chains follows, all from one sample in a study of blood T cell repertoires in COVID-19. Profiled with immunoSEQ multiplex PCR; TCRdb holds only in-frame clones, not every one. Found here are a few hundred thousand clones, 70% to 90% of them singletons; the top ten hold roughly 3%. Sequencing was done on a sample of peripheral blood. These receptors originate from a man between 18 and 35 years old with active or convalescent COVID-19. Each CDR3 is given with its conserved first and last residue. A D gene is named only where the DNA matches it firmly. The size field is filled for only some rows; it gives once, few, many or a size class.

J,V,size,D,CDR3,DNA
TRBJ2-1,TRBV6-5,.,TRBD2,CASRMSGGTYNEQFF,TGTGCCAGCAGGATGAGCGGGGGGACATACAATGAGCAGTTCTTC
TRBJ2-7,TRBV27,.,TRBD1,CASGGQGGYEQYF,TGTGCCAGCGGCGGACAGGGTGGCTACGAGCAGTACTTC
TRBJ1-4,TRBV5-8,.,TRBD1,CASSSHLPQGAGNEKLFF,TGTGCCAGCAGCTCTCACCTCCCACAGGGGGCAGGTAATGAAAAACTGTTTTTT
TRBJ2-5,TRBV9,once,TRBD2,CASSVVAGTQETQYF,TGTGCCAGCAGCGTAGTAGCGGGGACTCAAGAGACCCAGTACTTC
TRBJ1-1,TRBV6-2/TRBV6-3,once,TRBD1,CASSPAGQGTGTEAFF,TGTGCCAGCAGCCCCGCCGGACAGGGAACGGGCACTGAAGCTTTCTTT
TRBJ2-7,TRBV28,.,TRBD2,CASSRSSGGPDREQYF,TGTGCCAGCAGTAGGTCTAGCGGGGGGCCAGATCGCGAGCAGTACTTC
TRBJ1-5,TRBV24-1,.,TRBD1,CATSDPDRGVNQPQHF,TGTGCCACCAGTGACCCAGACAGGGGGGTCAATCAGCCCCAGCATTTT
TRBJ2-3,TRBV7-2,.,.,CASSSLVAATDTQYF,TGTGCCAGCAGCTCCCTAGTTGCGGCCACAGATACGCAGTATTTT
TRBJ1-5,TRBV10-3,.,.,CAISEEQPNQPQHF,TGTGCCATCAGTGAGGAACAGCCCAATCAGCCCCAGCATTTT
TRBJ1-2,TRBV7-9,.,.,CASSLGGPGYTF,TGTGCCAGCAGCTTAGGAGGTCCTGGCTACACCTTC
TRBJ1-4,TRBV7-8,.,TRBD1,CASSNRGPGNEKLFF,TGTGCCAGCAGCAACAGGGGGCCCGGTAATGAAAAACTGTTTTTT
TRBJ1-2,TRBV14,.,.,CASSQRVAGGYTF,TGTGCCAGCAGCCAGCGGGTAGCGGGTGGCTACACCTTC
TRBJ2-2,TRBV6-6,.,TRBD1,CASSPIRTGNTGELFF,TGTGCCAGCAGCCCCATCAGGACAGGGAACACCGGGGAGCTGTTTTTT
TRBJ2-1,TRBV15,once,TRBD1,CATSRGISQGLRNEQFF,TGTGCCACCAGCAGAGGAATCTCACAGGGGCTCCGGAATGAGCAGTTCTTC
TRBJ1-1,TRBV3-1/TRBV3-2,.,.,CASSQDPGQFAEAFF,TGTGCCAGCAGCCAAGACCCCGGACAGTTCGCTGAAGCTTTCTTT
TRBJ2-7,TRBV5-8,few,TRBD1,CASRATGTGGIGGHEQYF,TGTGCCAGCAGAGCTACCGGGACAGGCGGCATTGGAGGCCACGAGCAGTACTTC
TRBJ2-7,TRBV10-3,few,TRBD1,CAIREGPGTGKDEQYF,TGTGCCATCAGGGAAGGGCCCGGGACAGGGAAGGACGAGCAGTACTTC
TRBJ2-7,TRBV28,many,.,CASSFIGQEQYF,TGTGCCAGCAGTTTCATCGGACAGGAGCAGTACTTC
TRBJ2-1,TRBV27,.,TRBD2,CASSLWVLAAGYNEQFF,TGTGCCAGCAGTTTATGGGTTTTAGCAGCGGGGTACAATGAGCAGTTCTTC
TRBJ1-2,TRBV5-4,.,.,CASSWGVGNGYTF,TGTGCCAGCAGCTGGGGCGTGGGGAATGGCTACACCTTC
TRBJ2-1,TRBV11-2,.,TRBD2,CASSETLAVSYNEQFF,TGTGCCAGCAGCGAAACCCTAGCGGTCTCCTACAATGAGCAGTTCTTC
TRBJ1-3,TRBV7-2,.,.,CASSRGGGGNTIYF,TGTGCCAGCAGCCGGGGGGGTGGAGGAAACACCATATATTTT
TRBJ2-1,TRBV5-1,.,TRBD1,CASSLEGQDYNEQFF,TGCGCCAGCAGCTTGGAGGGACAGGACTACAATGAGCAGTTCTTC
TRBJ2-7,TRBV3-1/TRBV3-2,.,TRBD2,CASRLTSGGYEQYF,TGTGCCAGCAGATTGACTAGCGGGGGCTACGAGCAGTACTTC